This T cell receptor beta chain was sequenced for a study of blood T cells in healthy people across ages. Study-wide results and limits: Unsorted PBMCs blocked a conclusive comparison of naive and antigen-experienced cells.

Total RNA, at least 6 micrograms per sample, came from PBMCs. Trimming cost V 11 bases and J 8 bases, with 19 bases left between them. This CDR3 is 13 amino acids long. The V gene's germline CDR1 is ENHRY and CDR2 SYGVKD. This clonotype was seen only a few times. Antigen: not known. The authors ran a second PCR of about 7 to 11 cycles using a sample-barcoded 5' primer and a J-beta primer mix. TCRdb re-analysed the 5' RACE reads in MiXCR, keeping a single row per CDR3 protein. Among 450,000 to 600,000 distinct CDR3 sequences listed, about 29% were seen once. The sample also formed part of further work on T cells of mothers and their children.

This sequence originates from a boy between 2 and 10 years old in good health. This rearrangement joins TRBV10-3 to TRBJ1-3, with D uncertain. Sequencing used blood. The CDR3 region has the DNA TGTGCCGTCCGCACTCTTTCCAGAGACACCATATATTTT. The encoded protein is CAVRTLSRDTIYF.